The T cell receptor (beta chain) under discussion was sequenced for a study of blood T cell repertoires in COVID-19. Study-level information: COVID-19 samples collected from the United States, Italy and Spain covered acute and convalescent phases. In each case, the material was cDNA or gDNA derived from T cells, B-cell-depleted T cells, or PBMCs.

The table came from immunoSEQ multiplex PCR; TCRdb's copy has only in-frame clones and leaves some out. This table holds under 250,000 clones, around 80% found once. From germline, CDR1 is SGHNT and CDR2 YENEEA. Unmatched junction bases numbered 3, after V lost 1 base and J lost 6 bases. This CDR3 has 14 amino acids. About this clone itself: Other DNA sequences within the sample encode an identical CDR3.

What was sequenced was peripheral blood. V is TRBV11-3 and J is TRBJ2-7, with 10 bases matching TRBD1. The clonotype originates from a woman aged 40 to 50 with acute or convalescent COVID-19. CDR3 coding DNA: TGTGCCAGCAGCTTAGGTGGGACAGGGGCCGAGCAGTACTTC. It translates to CASSLGGTGAEQYF.